This T cell receptor beta chain emerged from a study of blood T cells in healthy people across ages. The study isolated at least 6 million PBMCs from each sample. Germline V gives CDR1 SGHRS, CDR2 YFSETQ. The ends were cut back, 0 bases at V and 0 bases at J, with 6 bases in the middle. The CDR3 is 15 residues long. The authors ran a second PCR of about 6 to 12 cycles using a sample-barcoded 5' primer and a J-beta primer mix. Each CDR3 protein is one row after TCRdb ran MiXCR on the 5' RACE reads. This sample has around 700,000 distinct CDR3 sequences; 20% to 30% occur once, and the top ten carry under 10%. The sample was also linked to a second study, of T cells of mothers and their children. This second study says: The TCR beta CDR3 read count exceeded 8 million for each mother and was about 3 million for each child.

The sequence was collected from a boy between 5 and 17 years old in good health. Sequences were obtained from blood. The chain links TRBV5-1 to TRBJ2-2, with D unclear. CDR3 sequence reads: CASSLAVANTGELFF. DNA of the CDR3: TGCGCCAGCAGCTTGGCAGTAGCGAACACCGGGGAGCTGTTTTTT.